The sequence of this T cell receptor beta chain was determined in a study of blood T cell repertoires in COVID-19. Study-level background: T cells, B-cell-depleted T cells, or PBMCs provided the cDNA or gDNA that served as material.

Those enrolled, adults aged about 18 to 89 years, came from 25 or so US areas. Assignment of participants to cohorts was predicated upon participant-reported clinical history. In the original processing: From reference gene primer amplification, estimates of nucleated cell counts were derived. TCRdb's copy holds only in-frame clones and misses some; the assay was immunoSEQ multiplex PCR. The V and J calls and clone size were taken over from that table, and D and trimming were inferred from the DNA. The profile covers 70,000 to 90,000 clones, with approximately 90% appearing a single time and 1% to 1.5% taken by the ten largest. This CDR3 spans 17 amino acids. Trimming at V came to 4 bases and at J to 4 bases, leaving 12 bases not matched to a gene. CDR1 is LGHNA and CDR2 is YSLEER in the germline V gene.

This TCR was sampled from a woman between 50 and 59 years old with acute COVID-19. The chain recombines TRBV4-3 with TRBJ2-7; TRBD2 matches at 11 bases. The specimen sequenced was PBMCs or T cells enriched from blood (not recorded which). CDR3: CASSRESLAGGYYEQYF. The CDR3 nucleotides read TGCGCCAGCAGCCGGGAGAGTTTAGCGGGAGGGTATTACGAGCAGTACTTC.